This is a list of T cell receptor beta chains from one sample in a study of shared clonotypes between healthy human individuals. Method: immunoSEQ multiplex PCR; TCRdb's copy keeps in-frame clones and lacks some. The data hold roughly 1,500,000 clones, with 95% to 99% observed a single time. Input material: naive CD4+ T cells sorted from blood. Receptors originate from a man aged 30 to 39 in good health. Both conserved end residues are part of each CDR3. A D gene is named only where the DNA matches it firmly. For some rows the clone size is stated as once, few or many, or as a class when expanded; others skip it.

cdr3_nt cdr3_aa v_call d_call j_call clone_size
TGTGCCAGCAAGGCCCAGGGGGCTAACACCGGGGAGCTGTTTTTT CASKAQGANTGELFF TRBV6-5 TRBD1 TRBJ2-2 NA
TGTGCCAGCAGCTTCTCCTACCAGACGGAATACAATGAGCAGTTCTTC CASSFSYQTEYNEQFF TRBV7-7 NA TRBJ2-1 NA
TGTGCCAGCAGCTTTGTTTCGGGAGGGGCCACCGGGGAGCTGTTTTTT CASSFVSGGATGELFF TRBV11-2 TRBD2 TRBJ2-2 once
TGCGCCAGCAGCTTGGGTCGTAGGACAGATACGCAGTATTTT CASSLGRRTDTQYF TRBV5-1 NA TRBJ2-3 NA
TGTGCCAGCAGAGGACCGGGACTAGCTAGGCGTCAAGAGACCCAGTACTTC CASRGPGLARRQETQYF TRBV2 TRBD2 TRBJ2-5 NA
TGCGCCAGCAGCACCACCCCTAGCAATGAGCAGTTCTTC CASSTTPSNEQFF TRBV5-1 NA TRBJ2-1 NA
TGCAGCGTTGCGGACAGGGGGACTGAAGCTTTCTTT CSVADRGTEAFF TRBV29-1 TRBD1 TRBJ1-1 NA
TGTGCCAGCAGTGGAGGTGCCTACGAGCAGTACTTC CASSGGAYEQYF TRBV6-1 NA TRBJ2-7 NA
TGTGCCAGCAGTTTCTACCGGGACAGGGCATACTTC CASSFYRDRAYF TRBV28 TRBD1 TRBJ2-4 NA
TGTGCCAGCAGCTTTCCCCCCCGCTACACCTTC CASSFPPRYTF TRBV28 NA TRBJ1-2 NA
TGTGCCAGCAGCGTTACAGGAAGGTCACGGGAGACCCAGTACTTC CASSVTGRSRETQYF TRBV7-3 NA TRBJ2-5 NA
TGTGCCAGCAGCCTACGGGACAGCCTAGCGGTCTTC CASSLRDSLAVF TRBV7-2 NA TRBJ2-1 once
TGTGCCAGCAGTGGATCCCTGGGCACTGAAGCTTTCTTT CASSGSLGTEAFF TRBV6-4 NA TRBJ1-1 NA
TGTGCCAGCAGCCAGAGCCTGGGGGAGGGCCCTGGGGAGCAGTACTTC CASSQSLGEGPGEQYF TRBV7-2 TRBD2 TRBJ2-7 NA
TGTGCCAGCAGTGAAAGTGCAGGGGGCAGGGGGCGCGTGACCCAGTACTTC CASSESAGGRGRVTQYF TRBV25-1 TRBD1 TRBJ2-5 NA
TGCGCCAGCAAGGTTAGGCTTACAGCGAGCAATCAGCCCCAGCATTTT CASKVRLTASNQPQHF TRBV4-1 NA TRBJ1-5 NA
TGTGCCAGAAGCTTGGGCGGGAGGGGGTACGAGCAGTACTTC CARSLGGRGYEQYF TRBV5-3 TRBD2 TRBJ2-7 NA
TGTGCCAGCAGCCCACAGGGGAACTATGGCTACACCTTC CASSPQGNYGYTF TRBV28 TRBD1 TRBJ1-2 NA
TGTGCCAGCAGTTCGGACAGGAGCTCTGGGGCCAACGTCCTGACTTTC CASSSDRSSGANVLTF TRBV6-5 TRBD1 TRBJ2-6 NA
TGTGCCAGCAGCTTAGTAGCCCCGACTCAAGAGACCCAGTACTTC CASSLVAPTQETQYF TRBV7-2 NA TRBJ2-5 NA